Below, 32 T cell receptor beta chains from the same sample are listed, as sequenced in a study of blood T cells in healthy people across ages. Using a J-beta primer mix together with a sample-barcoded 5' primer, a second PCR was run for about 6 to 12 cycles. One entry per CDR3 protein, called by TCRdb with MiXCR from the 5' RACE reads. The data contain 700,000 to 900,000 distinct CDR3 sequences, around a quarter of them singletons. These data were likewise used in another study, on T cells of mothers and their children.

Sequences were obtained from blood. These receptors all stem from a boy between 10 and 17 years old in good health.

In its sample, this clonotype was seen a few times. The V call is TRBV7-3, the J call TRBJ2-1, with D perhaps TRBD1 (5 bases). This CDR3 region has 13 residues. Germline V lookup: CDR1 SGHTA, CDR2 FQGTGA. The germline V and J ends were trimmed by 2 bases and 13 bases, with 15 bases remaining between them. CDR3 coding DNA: TGTGCCAGCAGCTTAGGACACCAAGAGACCCAGTTCTTC. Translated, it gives CASSLGHQETQFF. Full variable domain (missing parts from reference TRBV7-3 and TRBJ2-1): GAGVSQTPSNKVTEKGKYVELRCDPISGHTALYWYRQSLGQGPEFLIYFQGTGAADDSGLPNDRFFAVRPEGSVSTLKIQRTERGDSAVYLCASSLGHQETQFFGPGTRLTVL.

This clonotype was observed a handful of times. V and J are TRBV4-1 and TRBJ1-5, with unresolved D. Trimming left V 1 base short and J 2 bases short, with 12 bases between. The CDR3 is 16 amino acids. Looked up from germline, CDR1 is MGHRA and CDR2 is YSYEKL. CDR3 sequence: CASSQGNFAGNQPQHF. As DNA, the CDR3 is TGCGCCAGCAGCCAAGGCAACTTCGCGGGCAATCAGCCCCAGCATTTT.

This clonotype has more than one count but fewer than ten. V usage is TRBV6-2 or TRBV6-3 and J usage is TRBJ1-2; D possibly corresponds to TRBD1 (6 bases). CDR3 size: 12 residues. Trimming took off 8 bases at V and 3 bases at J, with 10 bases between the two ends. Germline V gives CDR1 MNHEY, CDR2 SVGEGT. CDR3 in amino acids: CASRQGYYGYTF. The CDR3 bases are TGTGCCAGCCGCCAGGGGTACTATGGCTACACCTTC.

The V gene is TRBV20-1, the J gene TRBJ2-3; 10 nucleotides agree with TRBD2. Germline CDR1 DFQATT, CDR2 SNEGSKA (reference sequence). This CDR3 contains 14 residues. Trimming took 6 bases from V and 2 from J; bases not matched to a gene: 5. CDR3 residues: CSAKLAGTTDTQYF. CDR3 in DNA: TGCAGTGCAAAACTAGCGGGGACCACAGATACGCAGTATTTT.

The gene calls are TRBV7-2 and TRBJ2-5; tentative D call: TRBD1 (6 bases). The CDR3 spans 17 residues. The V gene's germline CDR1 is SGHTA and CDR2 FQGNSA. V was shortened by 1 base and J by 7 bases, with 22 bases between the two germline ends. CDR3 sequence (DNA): TGTGCCAGCAGCTTAGATTCAGGGGATGGGCCCCTGGGGACCCAGTACTTC. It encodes CASSLDSGDGPLGTQYF.

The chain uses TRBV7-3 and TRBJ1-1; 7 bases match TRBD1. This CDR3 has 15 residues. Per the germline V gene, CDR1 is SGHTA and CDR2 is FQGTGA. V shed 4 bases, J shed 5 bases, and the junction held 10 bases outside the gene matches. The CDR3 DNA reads TGTGCCAGCAGCTGGGGGCCAGGGGGAGAGACTGAAGCTTTCTTT. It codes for CASSWGPGGETEAFF.

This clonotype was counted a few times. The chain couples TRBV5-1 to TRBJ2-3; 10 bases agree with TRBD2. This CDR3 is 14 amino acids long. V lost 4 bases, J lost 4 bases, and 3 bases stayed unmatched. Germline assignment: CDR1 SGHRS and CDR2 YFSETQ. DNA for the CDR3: TGCGCCAGCAGCACAGCGGGGGGGGCAGATACGCAGTATTTT. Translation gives CASSTAGGADTQYF.

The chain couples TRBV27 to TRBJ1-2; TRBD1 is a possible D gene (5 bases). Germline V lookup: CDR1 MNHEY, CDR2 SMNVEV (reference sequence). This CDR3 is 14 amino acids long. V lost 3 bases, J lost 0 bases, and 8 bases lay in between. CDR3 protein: CASSLGRTNYGYTF. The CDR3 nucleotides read TGTGCCAGCAGTTTGGGGCGGACTAACTATGGCTACACCTTC.

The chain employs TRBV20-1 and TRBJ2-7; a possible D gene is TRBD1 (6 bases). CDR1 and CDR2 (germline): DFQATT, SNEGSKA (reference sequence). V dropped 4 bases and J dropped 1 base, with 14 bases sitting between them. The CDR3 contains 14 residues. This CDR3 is CSATGDIRSYEQYF. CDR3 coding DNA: TGCAGTGCTACAGGGGACATTAGGTCCTACGAGCAGTACTTC.

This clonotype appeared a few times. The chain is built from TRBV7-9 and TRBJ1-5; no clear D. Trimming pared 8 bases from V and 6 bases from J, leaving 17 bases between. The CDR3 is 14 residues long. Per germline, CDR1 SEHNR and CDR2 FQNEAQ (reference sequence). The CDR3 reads CASSLGTVGQPQHF. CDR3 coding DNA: TGTGCCAGCTCACTCGGTACAGTGGGTCAGCCCCAGCATTTT.

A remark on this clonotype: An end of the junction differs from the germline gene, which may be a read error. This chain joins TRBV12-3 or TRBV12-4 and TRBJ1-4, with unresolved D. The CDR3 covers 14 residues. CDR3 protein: CASSSGGVIEKPFF. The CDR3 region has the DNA TGTGCCAGCAGTTCAGGAGGTGTGATTGAAAAACCGTTTTTT.

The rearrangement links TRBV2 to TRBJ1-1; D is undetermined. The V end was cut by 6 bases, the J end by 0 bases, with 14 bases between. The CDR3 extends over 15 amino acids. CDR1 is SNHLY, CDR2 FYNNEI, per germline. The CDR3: CASREPRLMNTEAFF. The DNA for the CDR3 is TGTGCCAGCAGAGAACCACGACTAATGAACACTGAAGCTTTCTTT.

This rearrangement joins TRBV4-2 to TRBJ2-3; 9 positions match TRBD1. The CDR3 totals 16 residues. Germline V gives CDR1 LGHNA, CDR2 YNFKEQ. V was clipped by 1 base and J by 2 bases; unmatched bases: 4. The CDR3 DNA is TGTGCCAGCAGCCAAGTTGGACAGGGGTACACAGATACGCAGTATTTT. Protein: CASSQVGQGYTDTQYF.

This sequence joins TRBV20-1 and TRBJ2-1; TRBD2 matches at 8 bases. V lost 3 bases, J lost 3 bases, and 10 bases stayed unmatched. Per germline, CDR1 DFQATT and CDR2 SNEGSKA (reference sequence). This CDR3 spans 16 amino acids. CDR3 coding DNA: TGCAGTGCTAGCGGGGGGGCCGATCTCGGCTACAATGAGCAGTTCTTC. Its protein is CSASGGADLGYNEQFF.

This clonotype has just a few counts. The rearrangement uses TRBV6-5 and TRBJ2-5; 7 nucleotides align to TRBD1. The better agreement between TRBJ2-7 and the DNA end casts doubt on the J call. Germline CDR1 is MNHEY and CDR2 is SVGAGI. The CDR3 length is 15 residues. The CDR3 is CASSYSTGRGNEQYF. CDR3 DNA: TGTGCCAGCAGTTACTCAACGGGCAGGGGGAACGAGCAGTACTTC.

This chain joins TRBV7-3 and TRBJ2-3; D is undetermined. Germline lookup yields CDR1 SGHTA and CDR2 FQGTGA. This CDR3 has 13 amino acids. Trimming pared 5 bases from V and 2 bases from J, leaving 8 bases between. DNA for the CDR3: TGTGCCAGCAGCGGCAGTCTCACAGATACGCAGTATTTT. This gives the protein CASSGSLTDTQYF.

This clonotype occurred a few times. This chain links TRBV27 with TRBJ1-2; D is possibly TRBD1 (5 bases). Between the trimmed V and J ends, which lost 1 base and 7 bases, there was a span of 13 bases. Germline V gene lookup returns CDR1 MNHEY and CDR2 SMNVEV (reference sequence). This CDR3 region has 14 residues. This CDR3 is CASSLYQGNGGYTF. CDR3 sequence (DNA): TGTGCCAGCAGTTTATACCAGGGCAACGGTGGCTACACCTTC.

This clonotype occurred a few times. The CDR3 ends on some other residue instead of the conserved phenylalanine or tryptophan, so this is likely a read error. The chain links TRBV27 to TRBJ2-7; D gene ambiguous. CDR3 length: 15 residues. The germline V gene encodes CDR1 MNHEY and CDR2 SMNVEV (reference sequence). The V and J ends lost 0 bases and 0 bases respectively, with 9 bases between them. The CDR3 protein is CASSLSRPPSYEQYL. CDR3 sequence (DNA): TGTGCCAGCAGTTTATCGAGGCCTCCCTCCTACGAGCAGTACCTC.

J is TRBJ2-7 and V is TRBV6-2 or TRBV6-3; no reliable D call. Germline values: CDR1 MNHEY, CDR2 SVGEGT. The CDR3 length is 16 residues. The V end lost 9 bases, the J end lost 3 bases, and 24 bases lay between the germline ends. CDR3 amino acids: CASKGIKELQVYEQYF. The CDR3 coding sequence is TGTGCCAGTAAAGGAATAAAAGAGCTGCAGGTCTACGAGCAGTACTTC.

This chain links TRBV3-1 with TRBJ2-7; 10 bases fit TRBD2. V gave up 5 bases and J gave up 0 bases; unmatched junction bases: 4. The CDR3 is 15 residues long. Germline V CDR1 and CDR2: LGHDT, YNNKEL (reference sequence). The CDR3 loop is CASSGLADYSYEQYF. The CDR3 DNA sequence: TGTGCCAGCAGCGGACTAGCGGATTACTCCTACGAGCAGTACTTC.

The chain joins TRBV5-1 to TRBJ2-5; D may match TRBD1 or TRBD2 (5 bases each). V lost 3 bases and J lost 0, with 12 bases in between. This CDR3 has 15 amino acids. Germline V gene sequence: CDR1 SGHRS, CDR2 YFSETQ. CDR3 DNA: TGCGCCAGCAGCTCCTCCTGGGGACACCAAGAGACCCAGTACTTC. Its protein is CASSSSWGHQETQYF.

CDR3 protein: CASSGGRPDEQYF. CDR3 bases: TGTGCCAGCAGCGGGGGTCGTCCGGACGAGCAGTACTTC. This chain uses TRBV9 with TRBJ2-7, with no clear D. The CDR3 consists of 13 residues. CDR1 is SGDLS and CDR2 is YYNGEE in the germline V gene. The V and J ends lost 3 bases and 5 bases respectively, with 12 bases between them. The full variable domain, in which reference TRBV9 and TRBJ2-7 provide the parts outside the CDR3, is DSGVTQTPKHLITATGQRVTLRCSPRSGDLSVYWYQQSLDQGLQFLIQYYNGEERAKGNILERFSAQQFPDLHSELNLSSLELGDSALYFCASSGGRPDEQYFGPGTRLTVT.

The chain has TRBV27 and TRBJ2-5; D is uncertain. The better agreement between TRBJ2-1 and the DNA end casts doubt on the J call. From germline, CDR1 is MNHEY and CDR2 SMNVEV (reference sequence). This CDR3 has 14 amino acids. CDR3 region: CASSLLLNRDEQFF. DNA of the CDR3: TGTGCCAGCAGTTTACTCCTGAATAGAGATGAGCAGTTCTTC.

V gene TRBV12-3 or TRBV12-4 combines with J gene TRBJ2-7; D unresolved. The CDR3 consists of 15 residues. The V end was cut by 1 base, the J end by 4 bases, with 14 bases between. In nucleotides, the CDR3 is TGTGCCAGCAGTTTAGGGGTTGCTCACTATTACGAGCAGTACTTC. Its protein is CASSLGVAHYYEQYF.

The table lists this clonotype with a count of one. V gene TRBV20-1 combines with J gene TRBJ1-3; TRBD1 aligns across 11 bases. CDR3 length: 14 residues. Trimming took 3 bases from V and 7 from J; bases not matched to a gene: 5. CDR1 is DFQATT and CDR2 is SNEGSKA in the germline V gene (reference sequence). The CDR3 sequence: CSASPGQGGNTIYF. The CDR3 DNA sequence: TGCAGTGCTAGCCCGGGACAGGGGGGTAACACCATATATTTT.

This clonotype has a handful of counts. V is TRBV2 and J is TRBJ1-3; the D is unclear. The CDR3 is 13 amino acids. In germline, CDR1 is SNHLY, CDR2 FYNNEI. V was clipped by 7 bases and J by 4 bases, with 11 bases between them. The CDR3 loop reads CASKTGTGNTIYF. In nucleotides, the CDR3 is TGTGCCAGCAAAACGGGAACGGGAAACACCATATATTTT. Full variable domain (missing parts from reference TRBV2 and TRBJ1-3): EPEVTQTPSHQVTQMGQEVILRCVPISNHLYFYWYRQILGQKVEFLVSFYNNEISEKSEIFDDQFSVERPDGSNFTLKIRSTKLEDSAMYFCASKTGTGNTIYFGEGSWLTVV.

CDR3 region: CASSQDTSGSSYEQYF. The CDR3 region has the DNA TGCGCCAGCAGCCAAGATACTAGCGGTAGCTCCTACGAGCAGTACTTC. V gene TRBV4-3 combines with J gene TRBJ2-7, with 8 bases identical to TRBD2. Germline V gene lookup returns CDR1 LGHNA and CDR2 YSLEER. Unmatched junction bases numbered 4, after V lost 0 bases and J lost 0 bases. CDR3 length: 16 amino acids.

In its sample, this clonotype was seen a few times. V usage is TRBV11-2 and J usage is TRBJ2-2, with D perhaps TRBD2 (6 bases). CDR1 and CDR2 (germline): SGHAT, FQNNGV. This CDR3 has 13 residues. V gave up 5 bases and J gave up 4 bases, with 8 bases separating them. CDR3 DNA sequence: TGTGCCAGCAGCCGGGAGTCCACCGGGGAGCTGTTTTTT. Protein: CASSRESTGELFF.

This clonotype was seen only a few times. The CDR3 DNA follows: TGCGCCAGCAGCTGGCCGGGACTAGCGATGAACACCGGGGAGCTGTTTTTT. Translating it yields CASSWPGLAMNTGELFF. The gene calls are TRBV5-1 and TRBJ2-2; the match to TRBD2 covers 10 bases. Per germline, CDR1 SGHRS and CDR2 YFSETQ. V gave up 3 bases and J gave up 1 base; unmatched junction bases: 6. The length of the CDR3 is 17 residues.

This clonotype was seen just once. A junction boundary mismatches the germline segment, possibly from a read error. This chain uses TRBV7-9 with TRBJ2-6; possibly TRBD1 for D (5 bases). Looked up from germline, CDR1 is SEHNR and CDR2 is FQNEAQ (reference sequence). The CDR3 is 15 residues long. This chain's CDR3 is CASALELSGANALTF. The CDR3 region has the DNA TGTGCCAGCGCCCTGGAGCTCTCTGGGGCCAACGCCCTGACTTTC.

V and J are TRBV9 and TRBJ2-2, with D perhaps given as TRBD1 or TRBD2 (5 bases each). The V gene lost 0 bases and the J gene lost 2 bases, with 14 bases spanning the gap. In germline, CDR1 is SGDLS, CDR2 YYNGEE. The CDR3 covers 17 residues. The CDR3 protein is CASSVGFGGFNTGELFF. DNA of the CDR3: TGTGCCAGCAGCGTAGGATTTGGGGGATTCAACACCGGGGAGCTGTTTTTT.

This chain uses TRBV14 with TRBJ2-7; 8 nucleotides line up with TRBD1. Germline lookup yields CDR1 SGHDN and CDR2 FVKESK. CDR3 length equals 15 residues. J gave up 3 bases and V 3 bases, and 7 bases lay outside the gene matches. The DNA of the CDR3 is TGTGCCAGCAGCCACGCCGGGACAGGAGGCTACGAGCAGTACTTC. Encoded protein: CASSHAGTGGYEQYF.